The rows below give T cell receptor beta chains drawn from one sample of a study of blood T cell repertoires in COVID-19. TCRdb's table, derived via immunoSEQ multiplex PCR, lists solely in-frame clones and lacks some. The sample has 60,000 to 90,000 clones, 84% seen once. Input material: peripheral blood. These receptors were obtained from a man aged 45 to 65 with acute or convalescent COVID-19. Both conserved end residues are part of each CDR3. Fields, in order: V gene, J gene, CDR3 protein.

TRBV7-7	TRBJ2-7	CASSLDRGPGYEQYF
TRBV7-3	TRBJ2-1	CASSLRQGDNEQFF
TRBV7-9	TRBJ2-1	CASSPREGPNEQFF
TRBV6-2/TRBV6-3	TRBJ2-5	CASSYPTAGAYQETQYF
TRBV20-1	TRBJ1-3	CSASNRAKGNTIYF
TRBV29-1	TRBJ1-2	CSVDAGENYGYTF
TRBV7-2	TRBJ2-7	CATAGTSGTMGEQYF
TRBV20-1	TRBJ2-3	CSASKRDRTDTQYF
TRBV6-5	TRBJ2-7	CASRPGQGTHEQYF
TRBV5-1	TRBJ1-5	CASSPYPDRIGQPQHF
TRBV7-2	TRBJ2-5	CASSFVAGGQETQYF
TRBV5-8	TRBJ1-3	CASTWESSGNTIYF
TRBV6-2/TRBV6-3	TRBJ1-6	CASSYNLPGYNSPLHF
TRBV6-5	TRBJ2-5	CASSYGAGGLGTQYF
TRBV6-4	TRBJ1-1	CASSPDRLGTEAFF
TRBV4-2	TRBJ1-1	CASSQDLPGGDAEAFF
TRBV6-2/TRBV6-3	TRBJ1-2	CASSRIQGTESYGYTF
TRBV5-3	TRBJ2-2	CARSLRTTPGTSGYTNTGELFF
TRBV24-1	TRBJ1-1	CATSGGLGTEAFF
TRBV3-1/TRBV3-2	TRBJ1-2	CASSQGLLNYGYTF
TRBV7-9	TRBJ2-7	CASGEQGAYEQYF
TRBV24-1	TRBJ2-3	CATSDSPSGRADTQYF